This T cell receptor beta chain was sequenced during a study of identical twins. This clonotype came up many times. The CDR3 is 16 amino acids. The V gene's germline CDR1 is DFQATT and CDR2 SNEGSKA (reference sequence). The V and J ends lost 5 bases and 2 bases, in that order; junction bases with no gene match: 9. Template switching (which added a universal primer site) was used, and cDNA carried unique molecular identifiers. MiXCR, run by TCRdb on the 5' RACE reads, gives a single entry per CDR3 protein. The sample includes about 450,000 distinct CDR3 sequences, about 18% seen only once; the top ten take 9% to 15%.

The source is a man aged 50-59 years in good health. The sample consisted of naive T cells sorted from blood. J is TRBJ2-1 and V is TRBV20-1; 10 bases are a match to TRBD2. The CDR3 reads CSAPSQAGGTYNEQFF. CDR3 nucleotides: TGCAGTGCTCCATCCCAAGCGGGAGGGACCTACAATGAGCAGTTCTTC.